This T cell receptor (beta chain) was documented in a study of T cells after yellow fever vaccination. This CDR3 is built from 15 residues. Germline V gene sequence: CDR1 MNHNS, CDR2 SASEGT. V was pared by 4 bases and J by 4 bases, with 11 bases between. The study made its TCR cDNA through 5'RACE template switching. That step introduced a universal primer site along with UMIs. TCRdb redid the calling of the 5' RACE reads with MiXCR, one entry per CDR3 protein. This sample carries over 100,000 distinct CDR3 sequences, 8% to 9.5% of them seen once, and the ten largest clones take 25%. This clonotype has at least ten counts. Its antigen is unknown. Broader study findings: Subsequent to the booster, the majority of primary-vaccination clones reappeared (around 95% CD4, around 85% CD8). By day 5 rather than day 15, the secondary response had peaked, though it was weaker. In FACS-sorted repertoires, abundant clonotypes from the bulk population could appear as contaminants.

The TCR comes from a man aged 25-40 years who received the YFV17D yellow fever vaccine. The sequences come from CD8+ T cells sorted from PBMCs, collected 45 days after the yellow fever booster vaccination. The V and J genes are TRBV6-1 and TRBJ1-6; D ambiguous. Here the CDR3 DNA reads TGTGCCAGCAGTGGGGATCAAGAATATAATTCACCCCTCCACTTT. Protein sequence: CASSGDQEYNSPLHF.